The clone carrying this T cell receptor beta chain was detected a few times. Original handling: Amplified reference gene primers provided the basis for estimating nucleated cell counts. Produced via immunoSEQ multiplex PCR; TCRdb's table is partial and in-frame only. From that table come the V and J calls and clone size; the DNA was used to work out D and trimming. Among 90,000 to 120,000 clones, approximately 70% were seen once, and the ten largest hold around 1.9%. This sample was included in a study of blood T cell repertoires in COVID-19. Study in general: The cDNA or gDNA used as material had been derived from T cells, B-cell-depleted T cells, or PBMCs.

The CDR3 spans 15 residues. Germline V gene lookup returns CDR1 LGHDT and CDR2 YNNKEL (reference sequence). V lost 1 base and J 4 bases, leaving 13 bases between the germline ends. The V gene is TRBV3-1 (or the pseudogene TRBV3-2), the J gene TRBJ1-2; weak D call: TRBD1 (5 bases). The specimen was peripheral blood. The receptor was derived from a woman between 35 and 50 years old with acute or convalescent COVID-19. Here the CDR3 reads CASSQGDGGGYGYTF. Written as DNA, the CDR3 is TGTGCCAGCAGCCAAGGGGACGGGGGGGGCTATGGCTACACCTTC.